The sequence of this TCR beta chain was determined in a study of cytomegalovirus exposure and HLA in healthy donors. Primers for the PCR totalled 60 Vbeta and 13 Jbeta. Profiling relied on immunoSEQ multiplex PCR, and the TCRdb table lists in-frame clones only, not all of them. This table holds 100,000 to 150,000 clones, roughly 80% found once. The CDR3 is made up of 12 amino acids. V dropped 5 bases and J dropped 5 bases, with 12 bases sitting between them. Germline V lookup: CDR1 GTSNPN, CDR2 SVGIG (reference sequence). The specimen sequenced was PBMCs. The sequence came from a man between 25 and 39 years old in good health and CMV-seronegative. The chain links TRBV30 to TRBJ1-1; D is perhaps TRBD1 (5 bases). The CDR3 protein is CAWDRTTTEAFF. The CDR3 bases are TGTGCCTGGGACCGGACAACGACTGAAGCTTTCTTT.